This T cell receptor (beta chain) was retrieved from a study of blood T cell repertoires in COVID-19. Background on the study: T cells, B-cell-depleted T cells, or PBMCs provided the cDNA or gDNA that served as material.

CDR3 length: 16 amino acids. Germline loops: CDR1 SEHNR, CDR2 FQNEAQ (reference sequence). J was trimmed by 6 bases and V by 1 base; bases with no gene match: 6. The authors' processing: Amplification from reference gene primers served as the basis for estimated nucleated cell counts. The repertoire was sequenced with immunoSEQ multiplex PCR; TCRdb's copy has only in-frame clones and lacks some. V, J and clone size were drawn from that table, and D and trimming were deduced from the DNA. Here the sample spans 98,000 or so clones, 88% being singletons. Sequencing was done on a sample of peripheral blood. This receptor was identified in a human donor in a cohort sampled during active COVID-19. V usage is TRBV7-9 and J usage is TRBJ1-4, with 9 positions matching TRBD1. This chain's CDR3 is CASSLDWTGEDEKLFF. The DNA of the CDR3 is TGTGCCAGCAGCTTAGATTGGACAGGGGAAGATGAAAAACTGTTTTTT.